These 21 T cell receptor beta chains were sequenced from one sample in a study of CD8 T cells in Susac syndrome. A quantity of about 0.5 to 1 ug RNA underwent reverse transcription using random hexamers. One entry per CDR3 protein, called by TCRdb with MiXCR from the immunoSEQ multiplex PCR reads. Counted here are 160,000 or so distinct CDR3 sequences, about 95% occurring once; the ten biggest clones make up about 0.15%. The sequencing sample was made of CD8+ T cells from PBMCs. Every receptor here comes from a human donor with multiple sclerosis.

The chain recombines TRBV2 with TRBJ2-3, with D possibly TRBD1 on 5 matching bases. The germline gives CDR1 SNHLY, CDR2 FYNNEI. CDR3 size: 15 residues. V dropped 1 base and J dropped 4 bases, with 12 bases sitting between them. This CDR3 reads CASSEGVAGPDTQYF. As DNA, the CDR3 is TGTGCCAGCAGTGAAGGGGTCGCAGGGCCAGATACGCAGTATTTT.

The J gene is TRBJ2-1, the V gene TRBV30, with 13 bases that match TRBD2. This CDR3 is 12 amino acids long. Germline CDR1 reads GTSNPN; CDR2 reads SVGIG (reference sequence). Germline trimming cut 7 bases from V and 7 bases from J; bases unmatched to any gene: 1. This CDR3 is CALTSGRNEQFF. The CDR3 DNA is TGTGCCTTGACTAGCGGGAGGAATGAGCAGTTCTTC. The complete variable domain, with remaining parts taken from reference TRBV30 and TRBJ2-1, reads SQTIHQWPATLVQPVGSPLSLECTVEGTSNPNLYWYRQAAGRGLQLLFYSVGIGQISSEVPQNLSASRPQDRQFILSSKKLLLSDSGFYLCALTSGRNEQFFGPGTRLTVL.

This chain links TRBV29-1 with TRBJ1-5; TRBD1 agrees at 12 bases. CDR1 is SQVTM and CDR2 is ANQGSEA in the germline V gene. V dropped 6 bases and J dropped 5; count of bases not matched to a gene: 8. This CDR3 has 15 amino acids. The CDR3 DNA follows: TGCAGCGTGGCCGGGACAGGGGGCGAAGATCAGCCCCAGCATTTT. Its protein product is CSVAGTGGEDQPQHF.

The chain employs TRBV5-6 and TRBJ2-7; the D is unclear. V gave up 5 bases and J gave up 1 base, with 10 bases separating them. CDR1 and CDR2 from the germline V gene are SGHDT and YYEEEE. The CDR3 length is 13 residues. The CDR3 DNA follows: TGTGCCAGCAGACCGGCCGCGTCCTACGAGCAGTACTTC. This codes for CASRPAASYEQYF.

The chain carries TRBV11-2 and TRBJ2-2; no clear D. The V end was cut by 5 bases, the J end by 5 bases, with 9 bases between. CDR3 size: 13 residues. CDR1 is SGHAT, CDR2 FQNNGV, per germline. CDR3 sequence: CASSPLETGELFF. CDR3 in DNA: TGTGCCAGCAGCCCCCTCGAAACCGGGGAGCTGTTTTTT.

As DNA, the CDR3 is TGTGCCAGCAGCTCAAACAGGGGGAAGAACACTGAAGCTTTCTTT. It yields the protein CASSSNRGKNTEAFF. The chain employs TRBV7-9 and TRBJ1-1; 8 nucleotides align to TRBD1. The V segment lost 4 bases and the J segment 1 base; nucleotides outside the gene matches: 5. The CDR3 is made up of 15 amino acids. Germline CDR1 is SEHNR and CDR2 is FQNEAQ (reference sequence).

The count of this clonotype is one. The V gene is TRBV20-1, the J gene TRBJ2-5; 9 bases are a match to TRBD2. J was trimmed by 2 bases and V by 7 bases; bases with no gene match: 8. CDR1 is DFQATT and CDR2 is SNEGSKA in the germline V gene (reference sequence). The CDR3 is made up of 14 amino acids. For the CDR3, the DNA is TGCAGTGTGACCCTTACTAGCGGGCAAGAGACCCAGTACTTC. Its protein product is CSVTLTSGQETQYF.

The CDR3 region has the DNA TGTGCCAGCAGCGGCGGGGGAGCAAATTACAATGAGCAGTTCTTC. The encoded protein is CASSGGGANYNEQFF. V and J are TRBV9 and TRBJ2-1, with 7 nucleotides matching TRBD2. The CDR3 contains 15 residues. Germline V gives CDR1 SGDLS, CDR2 YYNGEE. Unmatched junction bases numbered 7, after V lost 3 bases and J lost 4 bases. The entire variable domain, with the rest obtained from reference TRBV9 and TRBJ2-1, is as follows: DSGVTQTPKHLITATGQRVTLRCSPRSGDLSVYWYQQSLDQGLQFLIQYYNGEERAKGNILERFSAQQFPDLHSELNLSSLELGDSALYFCASSGGGANYNEQFFGPGTRLTVL.

This chain links TRBV7-3 with TRBJ2-3, with D perhaps matching TRBD2 (5 bases). The CDR3 contains 15 residues. The germline V gene encodes CDR1 SGHTA and CDR2 FQGTGA. V was cut by 0 bases and J by 2 bases, with 9 bases left in between. CDR3 nucleotides: TGTGCCAGCAGCTTAACCTTCGGGAACACAGATACGCAGTATTTT. Its translation: CASSLTFGNTDTQYF.

The V gene is TRBV2, the J gene TRBJ1-2; D not resolved. The CDR3 spans 13 residues. Germline-derived CDR1 and CDR2 are SNHLY and FYNNEI. Trimming stripped 3 bases from V and 0 bases from J, with 5 bases between. CDR3 region: CASSDVANYGYTF. CDR3 bases: TGTGCCAGCAGTGACGTCGCTAACTATGGCTACACCTTC.

This clonotype was found once. The chain joins TRBV7-9 to TRBJ2-3; D is possibly TRBD1 (6 bases). There are 14 residues in the CDR3. CDR1 is SEHNR, CDR2 FQNEAQ, per germline (reference sequence). V gave up 0 bases and J gave up 10 bases, with 14 bases separating them. CDR3 amino acids: CASSLASQGLSQYF. CDR3 DNA: TGTGCCAGCAGCTTAGCGTCACAGGGCCTTTCGCAGTATTTT.

V usage is TRBV2 and J usage is TRBJ2-3; 7 bases fit TRBD2. The V and J ends lost 6 bases and 4 bases, in that order; junction bases with no gene match: 7. Germline V lookup: CDR1 SNHLY, CDR2 FYNNEI. The CDR3 loop spans 14 amino acids. CDR3 loop: CASRKAGRPDTQYF. The CDR3 nucleotides are TGTGCCAGCAGAAAAGCGGGAAGGCCAGATACGCAGTATTTT.

In nucleotides, the CDR3 is TGCAGCGTGGGCCTCACTGAAGCTTTCTTT. It specifies CSVGLTEAFF. This sequence joins TRBV29-1 and TRBJ1-1; D not resolved. The CDR3 covers 10 residues. The germline V and J ends were trimmed by 6 bases and 4 bases, with 6 bases remaining between them. The germline CDR1 and CDR2 sequences are SQVTM and ANQGSEA.

CDR3 nucleotides: TGTGCCAGCAGTGGACAGGGGGCGTACACTGAAGCTTTCTTT. This translates into CASSGQGAYTEAFF. The chain joins TRBV12-3 or TRBV12-4 to TRBJ1-1; TRBD1 aligns across 11 bases. J was trimmed by 3 bases and V by 5 bases; bases with no gene match: 2. The CDR3 length is 14 residues.

The chain has TRBV7-3 and TRBJ2-7; the D is unclear. Germline CDR1 reads SGHTA; CDR2 reads FQGTGA. The CDR3 contains 13 residues. Trimming took off 3 bases at V and 5 bases at J, with 11 bases between the two ends. The CDR3: CASSLDRLDEQYF. The CDR3 coding sequence is TGTGCCAGCAGCTTGGACCGGTTGGACGAGCAGTACTTC.

This chain joins TRBV13 and TRBJ2-5; 7 nucleotides line up with TRBD1. The CDR3 length is 13 residues. V shed 5 bases and J 3 bases; nucleotides not matched to a gene: 3. The germline V gene encodes CDR1 PRHDT and CDR2 FYEKMQ (reference sequence). CDR3 sequence (DNA): TGTGCCAGCAGCAACGGACAGGAAGAGACCCAGTACTTC. This encodes CASSNGQEETQYF.

The chain couples TRBV6-5 to TRBJ2-3, with 10 bases lining up with TRBD2. Germline values: CDR1 MNHEY, CDR2 SVGAGI. With V trimmed by 0 bases and J by 4 bases, 4 bases remained unmatched. CDR3 length: 16 amino acids. In DNA form, the CDR3 reads TGTGCCAGCAGTTACTCGAGAACTAGCGGGGCAGATACGCAGTATTTT. Amino acid sequence: CASSYSRTSGADTQYF.

The chain combines TRBV29-1 with TRBJ2-3; 7 bases map to TRBD1. Germline loops: CDR1 SQVTM, CDR2 ANQGSEA. The CDR3 is 14 amino acids. V lost 4 bases and J lost 6; bases outside the gene matches: 10. CDR3 sequence reads: CSVVTGELSDTQYF. Here the CDR3 DNA reads TGCAGCGTTGTTACAGGGGAGTTAAGTGATACGCAGTATTTT.

The gene calls are TRBV7-6 and TRBJ2-7, with D hard to call. The CDR3 is made up of 14 amino acids. Germline V gene lookup returns CDR1 SGHVS and CDR2 FNYEAQ. The germline V and J ends were trimmed by 5 bases and 5 bases, with 16 bases remaining between them. The CDR3 here is CASSPEFGAHEQYF. As DNA, the CDR3 is TGTGCCAGCAGCCCAGAGTTCGGTGCGCACGAGCAGTACTTC.

This chain joins TRBV29-1 and TRBJ1-1; D is undetermined. Germline V CDR1 and CDR2: SQVTM, ANQGSEA. The germline V and J ends were trimmed by 4 bases and 2 bases, with 5 bases remaining between them. This CDR3 is built from 11 residues. The CDR3 DNA reads TGCAGCGTTGGGAGAAACACTGAAGCTTTCTTT. Its translation: CSVGRNTEAFF.

The V and J genes are TRBV28 and TRBJ1-5; D is perhaps TRBD1 (5 bases). CDR3 length equals 12 residues. V was pared by 6 bases and J by 6 bases, with 9 bases between. CDR1 is MDHEN and CDR2 is SYDVKM in the germline V gene. CDR3 coding DNA: TGTGCCAGCAGGGGGAGGGGTCAGCCCCAGCATTTT. It specifies CASRGRGQPQHF.